This TCR beta chain was sequenced for a study of shared clonotypes between healthy human individuals. As concerns this clone: What it binds is not known.

Trimming removed 1 base at V and 11 bases at J, with 11 bases between. Looked up from germline, CDR1 is SGHTA and CDR2 is FQGNSA. This CDR3 comprises 12 residues. Study outcomes and limitations: Clonotype sharing among donors likely depends on sequencing depth.

At a deep level, the assay was run. TCRdb's copy holds only in-frame clones and misses some; the assay was immunoSEQ multiplex PCR. This sample has some 2.1 million clones; about 94% occur once, and the top ten carry 1.5% to 2%. Terminally differentiated effector memory CD45RA+ cells were excluded by CCR7 positive selection of CD45RO-negative cells. The sequencing sample was made of naive CD8+ T cells from PBMCs. V and J are TRBV7-2 and TRBJ1-1; no firm D call. The receptor was isolated from a man in his late teens or twenties in good health. Some clones in this sample may be carry-over from other donors' samples. CDR3 DNA sequence: TGTGCCAGCAGCTTAGTACGCTCGGCCGCTTTCTTT. Translated: CASSLVRSAAFF.